This T cell receptor beta chain was recovered during a study of T cells in lung cancer brain metastases (dated by TCRdb to 2016 to 2019). At the level of the whole study: Of the 20 patients, 15 to 18 had a history of tobacco use, with a median of 40 pack-years. Nine tenths of the roughly 20 patients received no interval therapy between primary and metastasis resection. A median interval of roughly 370 days was observed between acquisition of the primary and brain metastasis specimens. TCR beta CDR3 repertoires were compared between fully resected primary non-small cell lung cancers and paired brain metastases. A cohort of about 20 patients was included, from whom roughly 40 specimens were contributed, with one primary lung lesion and one brain metastasis obtained from each patient. Of the patients, approximately twelve were female and roughly 9 were male, and their median age at first diagnosis was 57.5 years. DNA integrity number averaged roughly 3.9 in both primary and metastatic specimens, with no significant difference between sites.

Measured from the cysteine to the phenylalanine, the CDR3 is 14 residues long. The only DNA kept is the CDR3, 42 bases in frame from the first base. V loses 5 bases, J loses 4 bases, and the germline ends lie 14 bases apart. CDR1 and CDR2 are read off the germline V gene as SGHTA and FQGTGA. In the case of this clone: The specificity of this receptor is unknown. The sample holds no much larger clone one base away, and base qualities are not on file. The same CDR3 arises from other DNA sequences in this sample as well.

Each sample received between about 2 and 5 ug of genomic DNA as input, and paired samples received equal DNA input. TCR beta libraries were constructed with the immunoSEQ hsTCRbeta Kit, with multiplexed V and J gene primers used across two PCR steps. Pooled libraries, together with positive and negative controls, were sequenced on an Illumina MiSeq with a 100-cycle paired-end protocol. The original methods were these. Raw data were processed by the immunoSEQ vendor into normalized, annotated TCR beta repertoire reports. Richness was defined as the number of unique clones by nucleotide sequence, and the iChao1 and Efron-Thisted estimators were used to extrapolate total richness. Pielou's evenness, Simpson's index, top-ten clone proportional abundance, and Morisita overlap index were used to characterize and compare paired lesions. The immuneACCESS repertoire file appears here via TCRdb, limited to in-frame rearrangements. These files lack a portion of the clones; in checked studies, under half of the deficit traces to unresolved V genes, and the cause of the others is not known. The V and J calls and clone size are taken from that table; D and trimming were inferred from the DNA. Within this sample are approximately 5,100 clones, with roughly 82% of them counted one time only. The ten largest clones capture 6.2% of the sample.

Resection was performed in the patients for synchronous oligometastatic disease or for delayed recurrence of a solitary brain metastasis. Patients with a history of multiple malignancies were excluded so that cancers other than NSCLC would not be included. Tumor areas were macrodissected from roughly five deparaffinized about 10 um unstained sections, using marked H&E slides as a guide. Every specimen was formalin-fixed and paraffin-embedded (FFPE). The AllPrep DNA/RNA FFPE Kit was used for extraction of genomic DNA. The paper's findings and limits, for the study overall: Compared with their paired primaries, brain metastases had significantly fewer unique productive clones (median about 1,500 versus 4,500). DNA fragmentation in the FFPE samples may have kept the complete infiltrating T cell repertoire from being retrieved. Effects of preoperative corticosteroids on T cell infiltration in brain metastases could not be controlled. Most clones were specific to a single lesion, and overlap between paired lesions was limited (mean Morisita index roughly 0.25). The ten most abundant clones accounted for a significantly larger fraction of the repertoire in brain metastases than in primaries, which suggests clonal expansion.

The material sequenced was tumor tissue from a brain metastasis. This specimen's cell subset or site label, per the study, means: paired resected brain metastasis. The sequence joins TRBV7-3 to TRBJ1-1; the D segment cannot be called with confidence. The sequence came from a man aged 50-60 years with non-small cell lung cancer that had spread to the brain. The sequenced DNA: TGTGCCAGCAGCCCCAGAGGGCCCGGCACTGAAGCTTTCTTT. It encodes CASSPRGPGTEAFF. The CDR3 plus the reference TRBV7-3 and TRBJ1-1 genes for the other parts give the full variable domain: GAGVSQTPSNKVTEKGKYVELRCDPISGHTALYWYRQSLGQGPEFLIYFQGTGAADDSGLPNDRFFAVRPEGSVSTLKIQRTERGDSAVYLCASSPRGPGTEAFFGQGTRLTVV.